Below are 13 T cell receptor beta chains sequenced from a single sample in a study of technical replicates of blood from several donors. The table came from immunoSEQ multiplex PCR; TCRdb's copy has only in-frame clones and leaves some out. The repertoire has approximately 79,000 clones, around 97% of them found once; the top ten carry under 0.3%. The sequenced sample was T cells isolated from PBMCs. All receptors derive from a human donor in good health.

V is TRBV2 and J is TRBJ2-3, with TRBD1 matching 7 bases. J gave up 0 bases and V 6 bases, and 9 bases lay outside the gene matches. This CDR3 is 16 amino acids long. Germline-derived CDR1 and CDR2 are SNHLY and FYNNEI. The CDR3 DNA reads TGTGCCAGCAGCGAGGGGACAGCAACTAGCACAGATACGCAGTATTTT. Its translation: CASSEGTATSTDTQYF.

The CDR3 sequence is CASSFPDRSSGLFF. For the CDR3, the DNA is TGTGCCAGCAGTTTCCCCGACCGGTCCTCGGGGCTGTTTTTT. The chain employs TRBV28 and TRBJ2-2; D uncertain. V lost 3 bases to trimming and J lost 13 bases, with 18 bases between them. CDR1 and CDR2 from the germline V gene are MDHEN and SYDVKM. The CDR3 totals 14 residues.

The J gene is TRBJ2-3, the V gene TRBV7-3; the match to TRBD2 covers 8 bases. In germline, CDR1 is SGHTA, CDR2 FQGTGA. The trim removed 1 base at V and 3 bases at J, leaving 3 bases unmatched. The CDR3 extends over 15 amino acids. This chain's CDR3 is CASSLMERGTDTQYF. The CDR3 coding sequence is TGTGCCAGCAGCTTAATGGAGCGGGGGACAGATACGCAGTATTTT.

V gene TRBV7-6 combines with J gene TRBJ2-7, with 9 bases lining up with TRBD1. V was pared by 6 bases and J by 4 bases, with 16 bases of the junction left unmatched. CDR1 and CDR2 (germline): SGHVS, FNYEAQ. This CDR3 comprises 17 residues. The CDR3 DNA follows: TGTGCCAGCAGTCCGAACCTCTCCGGGACAGGGCTATACGAGCAGTACTTC. This encodes CASSPNLSGTGLYEQYF.

The chain uses TRBV27 and TRBJ2-1; the D is unclear. Trimming took off 8 bases at V and 0 bases at J, with 8 bases between the two ends. The CDR3 is 13 amino acids. Looked up from germline, CDR1 is MNHEY and CDR2 is SMNVEV (reference sequence). CDR3 coding DNA: TGTGCCAGCGGGCTAAGCTCCTACAATGAGCAGTTCTTC. Protein product: CASGLSSYNEQFF.

The J gene is TRBJ1-5, the V gene TRBV7-2; perhaps TRBD1 as D (6 bases). The CDR3 contains 15 residues. V was trimmed by 3 bases and J by 0 bases, leaving 9 bases between them. Germline assignment: CDR1 SGHTA and CDR2 FQGNSA. The CDR3 DNA follows: TGTGCCAGCAGCTTGCAGGGGCATAGCAATCAGCCCCAGCATTTT. The encoded protein is CASSLQGHSNQPQHF.

J is TRBJ2-5 and V is TRBV27; D ambiguous. This CDR3 is built from 14 residues. Looked up from germline, CDR1 is MNHEY and CDR2 is SMNVEV (reference sequence). The V end lost 5 bases, the J end lost 4 bases, and 14 bases lay between the germline ends. CDR3 nucleotide sequence: TGTGCCAGCAGTCCCCGAAAATACGGAGAGACCCAGTACTTC. It encodes CASSPRKYGETQYF.

The chain employs TRBV4-1 and TRBJ2-1, with TRBD2 as a possible D gene (5 bases). Trimming pared 0 bases from V and 7 bases from J, leaving 19 bases between. Looked up from germline, CDR1 is MGHRA and CDR2 is YSYEKL. The CDR3 consists of 17 residues. This chain's CDR3 is CASSQDAWASSRNEQFF. The CDR3, as DNA: TGCGCCAGCAGCCAAGATGCTTGGGCTAGCTCGAGGAATGAGCAGTTCTTC.

The chain employs TRBV6-5 and TRBJ1-1; D may be TRBD1 (6 bases). From germline, CDR1 is MNHEY and CDR2 SVGAGI. The germline V and J ends were trimmed by 0 bases and 8 bases, with 7 bases remaining between them. The CDR3 runs 12 residues. The CDR3 sequence is CASSYSQGEAFF. The DNA for the CDR3 is TGTGCCAGCAGTTACTCACAGGGAGAAGCTTTCTTT.

A word on this clone: A junction end diverges from the germline sequence, so it may reflect a read error. V and J are TRBV7-7 and TRBJ2-1, with D possibly matching TRBD2 (5 bases). This CDR3 contains 14 residues. From germline, CDR1 is SSHAT and CDR2 FNYEAQ (reference sequence). CDR3 region: CASSLSTGVNEQFF. The CDR3 DNA follows: TGTGCTAGCAGCTTATCGACCGGGGTCAATGAGCAGTTCTTC. The variable domain in full, with the rest retrieved from reference TRBV7-7 and TRBJ2-1, is GAGVSQSPRYKVTKRGQDVTLRCDPISSHATLYWYQQALGQGPEFLTYFNYEAQPDKSGLPSDRFSAERPEGSISTLTIQRTEQRDSAMYRCASSLSTGVNEQFFGPGTRLTVL.

V and J are TRBV27 and TRBJ1-1; D is unclear. The ends were cut back, 5 bases at V and 0 bases at J, with 16 bases in the middle. The CDR3 loop spans 16 amino acids. CDR1 is MNHEY and CDR2 is SMNVEV in the germline V gene (reference sequence). The CDR3 coding sequence is TGTGCCAGCAGTCCTTATGTTGGACTCCTGAACACTGAAGCTTTCTTT. Its translation is CASSPYVGLLNTEAFF.

The chain combines TRBV4-2 with TRBJ1-5; D gene unclear. Trimming cost V 1 base and J 2 bases, with 12 bases left between them. This CDR3 region has 16 residues. The germline gives CDR1 LGHNA, CDR2 YNFKEQ. The CDR3 here is CASSQAEGAGNQPQHF. CDR3 in DNA: TGTGCCAGCAGCCAAGCGGAGGGTGCGGGCAATCAGCCCCAGCATTTT.

The chain combines TRBV6-1 with TRBJ2-7; 8 bases agree with TRBD2. The CDR3 has 13 amino acids. CDR1 is MNHNS and CDR2 is SASEGT in the germline V gene. J lost 4 bases, V lost 7 bases, and 6 bases had no gene match. CDR3 sequence reads: CASMKRESYEQYF. Written as DNA, the CDR3 is TGTGCCAGCATGAAGCGGGAGTCGTACGAGCAGTACTTC.